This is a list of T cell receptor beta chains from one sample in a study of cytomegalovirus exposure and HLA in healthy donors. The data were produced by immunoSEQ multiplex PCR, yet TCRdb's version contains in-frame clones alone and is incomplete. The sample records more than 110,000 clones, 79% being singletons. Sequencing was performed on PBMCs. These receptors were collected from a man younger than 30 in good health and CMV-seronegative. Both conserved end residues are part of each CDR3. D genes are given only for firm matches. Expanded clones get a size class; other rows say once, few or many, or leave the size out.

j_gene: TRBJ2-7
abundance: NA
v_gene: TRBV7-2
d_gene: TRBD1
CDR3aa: CASSSRTGREQYF
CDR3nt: TGTGCCAGCAGCTCCAGGACAGGGCGAGAGCAGTACTTC

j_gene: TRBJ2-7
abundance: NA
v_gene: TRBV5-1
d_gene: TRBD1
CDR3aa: CASSLETGYNEQYF
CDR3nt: TGCGCCAGCAGCTTAGAGACAGGGTATAACGAGCAGTACTTC

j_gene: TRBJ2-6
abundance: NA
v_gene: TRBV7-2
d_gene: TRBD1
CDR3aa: CASSFLGQVSSGANVLTF
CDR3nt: TGTGCCAGCAGCTTCCTCGGACAGGTGTCCTCTGGGGCCAACGTCCTGACTTTC

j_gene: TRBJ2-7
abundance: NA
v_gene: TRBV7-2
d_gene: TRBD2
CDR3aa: CASTSGGIYEQYF
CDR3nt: TGTGCCAGCACTAGCGGAGGGATCTACGAGCAGTACTTC

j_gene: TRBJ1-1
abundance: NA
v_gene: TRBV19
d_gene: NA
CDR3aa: CASSILAESEAFF
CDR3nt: TGTGCCAGTAGTATATTGGCAGAATCTGAAGCTTTCTTT

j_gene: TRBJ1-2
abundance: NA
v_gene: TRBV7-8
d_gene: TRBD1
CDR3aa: CASSLGDRLNYGYTF
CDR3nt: TGTGCCAGCAGCTTAGGGGACAGATTAAACTATGGCTACACCTTC

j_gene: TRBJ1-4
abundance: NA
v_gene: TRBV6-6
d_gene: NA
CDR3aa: CASRKGQAGDEKLFF
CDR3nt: TGTGCCAGCAGAAAGGGCCAGGCAGGGGATGAAAAACTGTTTTTT

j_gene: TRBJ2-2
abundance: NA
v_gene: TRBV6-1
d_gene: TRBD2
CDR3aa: CASSDSSGATGELFF
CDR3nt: TGTGCCAGCAGTGACTCAAGCGGGGCCACCGGGGAGCTGTTTTTT

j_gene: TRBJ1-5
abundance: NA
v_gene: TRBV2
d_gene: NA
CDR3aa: CASSEGGGNQPQHF
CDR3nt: TGTGCCAGCAGTGAAGGGGGAGGGAATCAGCCCCAGCATTTT

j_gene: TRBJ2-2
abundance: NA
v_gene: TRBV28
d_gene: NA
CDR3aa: CASCRGFVRELFF
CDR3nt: TGTGCCAGCTGCCGAGGTTTCGTGAGGGAGCTGTTTTTT

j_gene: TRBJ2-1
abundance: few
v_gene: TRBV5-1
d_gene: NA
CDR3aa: CASSEPRGLRVQFF
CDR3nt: TGCGCCAGCAGCGAGCCAAGGGGCCTCCGGGTGCAGTTCTTC

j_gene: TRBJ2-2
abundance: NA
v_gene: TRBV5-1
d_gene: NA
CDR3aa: CASSLGLGGGTGELFF
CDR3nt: TGCGCCAGCAGCTTGGGGCTCGGAGGGGGCACCGGGGAGCTGTTTTTT

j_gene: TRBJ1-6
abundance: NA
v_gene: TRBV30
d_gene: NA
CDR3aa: CAWSAGHLNSPLHF
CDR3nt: TGTGCCTGGAGTGCAGGACACTTAAATTCACCCCTCCACTTT

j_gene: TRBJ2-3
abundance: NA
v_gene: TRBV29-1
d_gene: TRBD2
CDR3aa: CSVLSTSGGAADTQYF
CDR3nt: TGCAGCGTTCTCTCGACTAGCGGGGGGGCGGCAGATACGCAGTATTTT

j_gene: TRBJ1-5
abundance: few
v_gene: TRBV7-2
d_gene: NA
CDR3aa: CASSLAGQGVTQPQHF
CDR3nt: TGTGCCAGCAGCTTAGCTGGGCAGGGCGTAACTCAGCCCCAGCATTTT

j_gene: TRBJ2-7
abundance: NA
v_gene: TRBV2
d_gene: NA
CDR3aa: CASSETAYEQYF
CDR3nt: TGTGCCAGCAGTGAGACAGCCTACGAGCAGTACTTC

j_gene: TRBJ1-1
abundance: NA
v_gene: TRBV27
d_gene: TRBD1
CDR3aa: CASSLRTGGNNEAFF
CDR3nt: TGTGCCAGCAGTTTAAGGACAGGGGGAAACAACGAAGCTTTCTTT

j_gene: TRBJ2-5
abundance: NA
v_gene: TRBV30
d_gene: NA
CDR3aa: CAWSSSTQIQYF
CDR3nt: TGTGCCTGGAGTTCTTCAACACAGATCCAGTACTTC

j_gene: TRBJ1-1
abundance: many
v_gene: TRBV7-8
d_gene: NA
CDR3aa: CASSLGQMNTEAFF
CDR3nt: TGTGCCAGCAGCTTAGGGCAGATGAACACTGAAGCTTTCTTT

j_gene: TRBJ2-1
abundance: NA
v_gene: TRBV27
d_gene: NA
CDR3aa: CASSLQGWDEQFF
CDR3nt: TGTGCCAGCAGTTTACAGGGGTGGGATGAGCAGTTCTTC

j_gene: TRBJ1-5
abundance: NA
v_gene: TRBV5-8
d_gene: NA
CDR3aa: CASSPYDGGGNQPQHF
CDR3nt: TGTGCCAGCAGCCCGTATGATGGAGGCGGCAATCAGCCCCAGCATTTT

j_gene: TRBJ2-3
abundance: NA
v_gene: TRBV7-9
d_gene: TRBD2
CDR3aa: CASSSTSGVTDTQYF
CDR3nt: TGTGCCAGCAGCTCGACTAGCGGGGTGACAGATACGCAGTATTTT

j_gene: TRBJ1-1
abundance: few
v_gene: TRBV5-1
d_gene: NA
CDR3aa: CASSLGGVLHLNTEAFF
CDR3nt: TGCGCCAGCAGCTTGGGGGGCGTCCTTCATCTGAACACTGAAGCTTTCTTT

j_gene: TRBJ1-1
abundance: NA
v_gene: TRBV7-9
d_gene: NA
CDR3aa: CASSFHTPNTEAFF
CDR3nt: TGTGCCAGCAGCTTCCACACCCCGAACACTGAAGCTTTCTTT

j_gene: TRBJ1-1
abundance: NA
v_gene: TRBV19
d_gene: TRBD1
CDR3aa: CASMQGDTEAFF
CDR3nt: TGTGCCAGCATGCAGGGGGACACTGAAGCTTTCTTT